This T cell receptor beta chain was captured by sequencing in a study of T cell repertoires in cytomegalovirus infection. Study-wide points: The study identified carriers of CMV plus the relevant HLA from cumulative public TCR beta family frequency. CMV-specific HLA-C-restricted TCR beta clonotypes dominated the ex vivo response.

TCRdb independently ran MiXCR on the reads; one entry per CDR3 protein. The sample shows approximately 750,000 distinct CDR3 sequences, less than 40% of them seen only once. Concerning this clonotype itself: Its antigen is still unknown.

Germline loops: CDR1 SGHAT, CDR2 FQNNGV. The length of the CDR3 is 14 residues. Trimming stripped 2 bases from V and 1 base from J, with 8 bases between. The origin of this receptor is a human donor in good health (CMV status not recorded). Some clones in this sample may be carry-over from other donors' samples. The sequenced sample consisted of PBMCs. The chain carries TRBV11-2 and TRBJ1-1, with unresolved D. The CDR3 protein is CASSLSAPNTEAFF. DNA for the CDR3: TGTGCCAGCAGCTTATCGGCCCCGAACACTGAAGCTTTCTTT.